This paragraph covers one T cell receptor beta chain sequence. Its matching antigen is unknown. The V gene's germline CDR1 is SGHDN and CDR2 FVKESK. The CDR3 is 17 amino acids. Trimming shortened V by 1 base and J by 4 bases, and 16 bases separated the two germline ends. The PCR used 60 Vbeta and 13 Jbeta primers. Assay: immunoSEQ multiplex PCR; the TCRdb copy retains only in-frame clones and omits some. Recorded for this sample: some 110,000 clones. This sample is part of a study of cytomegalovirus exposure and HLA in healthy donors. Whole-study results and caveats: An ancestry cluster, one associated with Asian ancestry, reportedly showed fewer N-insertions than the roughly 670-donor mean in a later analysis. Reportedly, TCR beta sequences accurately predicted HLA-A and HLA-B alleles in most subjects.

The sample was PBMCs. V is TRBV14 and J is TRBJ1-4; D unclear. This receptor was obtained from a man aged 40-55 years in good health and CMV-seropositive. CDR3 DNA: TGTGCCAGCAGCCAAGGGATACGAGGGCCGAATAATGAAAAACTGTTTTTT. It yields the protein CASSQGIRGPNNEKLFF.